This paragraph reports one TCR beta chain. The V and J ends lost 0 bases and 1 base, in that order; junction bases with no gene match: 12. CDR1 LGHNA and CDR2 YNFKEQ come from the germline V gene. The length of the CDR3 is 20 residues. The data originate from a study of technical replicates of blood from several donors. Repertoires were generated with immunoSEQ multiplex PCR, while TCRdb's copy carries only in-frame clones and drops some. The table has 65,000 to 90,000 clones, 90% to 95% seen once. This chain links TRBV4-2 with TRBJ2-2; 9 bases align to TRBD2. Sequenced: T cells isolated from PBMCs. The clonotype comes from a human donor in good health. The chain's CDR3 is CASSQDSIAGDTENTGELFF. Here the CDR3 DNA reads TGTGCCAGCAGCCAAGATTCGATAGCGGGAGACACTGAGAACACCGGGGAGCTGTTTTTT.